These T cell receptor beta chains were read from a single sample in a study of T cell repertoires in cytomegalovirus infection. TCRdb recomputed calls from the reads with MiXCR, one row per CDR3 protein. The sample holds roughly 150,000 distinct CDR3 sequences, roughly a quarter seen once. Sequenced sample: PBMCs. The receptors derive from a human donor in good health (CMV status not recorded). Some clones in this sample may be carry-over from other donors' samples. Both conserved end residues are part of each CDR3. The D gene is left open where the match is weak. The size entry is marked missing in some rows and otherwise reads once, few, many or a size class.

clone size	V gene	J gene	D gene	CDR3 DNA	CDR3 protein
-	TRBV2	TRBJ2-3	-	TGTGCCAGCAGTAGACAAATTAGCACAGATACGCAGTATTTT	CASSRQISTDTQYF
many	TRBV7-2	TRBJ2-7	-	TGTGCCAGCAGTCGAGGCGGCTCCCCCTCCTACGAGCAGTACTTC	CASSRGGSPSYEQYF
few	TRBV6-2/TRBV6-3	TRBJ2-7	-	TGTGCCAGCAGTTACTCTTCAGCCTACGAGCAGTACTTC	CASSYSSAYEQYF
many	TRBV7-2	TRBJ2-2	-	TGTGCCAGCAGCTTTTCCGCTAGCTTTACCCCCGGGGAGCTGTTTTTT	CASSFSASFTPGELFF
many	TRBV30	TRBJ1-1	-	TGTGCCTGGAGTACCACCCCTCTCTCTGAAGCTTTCTTT	CAWSTTPLSEAFF
once	TRBV29-1	TRBJ1-3	-	TGCAGCGTTGAAGTGTGGGGGCCCTCTGGAAACACCATATATTTT	CSVEVWGPSGNTIYF
many	TRBV7-2	TRBJ2-7	TRBD2	TGTGCCAGCAGCTTCACTAGCGGGAGCCCCTCCTCAGAGCAGTACTTC	CASSFTSGSPSSEQYF
-	TRBV28	TRBJ1-1	-	TGTGCCAGCAGCCCTCTCTTGAACACTGAAGCTTTCTTT	CASSPLLNTEAFF
many	TRBV28	TRBJ1-1	-	TGTGCCAGCAGTGAGAGTGGTGAAGCTTTCTTT	CASSESGEAFF
many	TRBV7-2	TRBJ2-2	-	TGTGCCAGCAGCTTACGTATGGCGAACACCGGGGAGCTGTTTTTT	CASSLRMANTGELFF
-	TRBV20-1	TRBJ2-1	TRBD2	TGCAGTGCTAGACCTAGCGGGGGATCCTACAATGAGCAGTTCTTC	CSARPSGGSYNEQFF
-	TRBV20-1	TRBJ2-5	TRBD2	TGCAGTGCAAAAAGCGGGGAGCCCCAAGAGACCCAGTACTTC	CSAKSGEPQETQYF
few	TRBV7-2	TRBJ2-7	TRBD1	TGTGCCAGCAGCTTGGACAGGGGGGGTGAGCAGTACTTC	CASSLDRGGEQYF
-	TRBV5-4	TRBJ2-2	-	TGTGCCAGCAGCGATCCGGGTGCCGGGGAGCTGTTTTTT	CASSDPGAGELFF
-	TRBV28	TRBJ2-7	TRBD2	TGTGCCAGCAGAGGGACTAGCGTAGGCTACGAGCAGTACTTC	CASRGTSVGYEQYF
many	TRBV19	TRBJ2-3	-	TGTGCCAGTAGTCGGGACGGACCCACAGATACGCAGTATTTT	CASSRDGPTDTQYF
-	TRBV5-4	TRBJ2-1	TRBD2	TGTGCCAGCAGCCCTAGTCCCGGGACTAGTTTGGAGCAGTTCTTC	CASSPSPGTSLEQFF
few	TRBV28	TRBJ1-2	-	TGTGCCAGCAGAACACAGGAGGGGGGCGGCTACACCTTC	CASRTQEGGGYTF
-	TRBV7-2	TRBJ2-7	-	TGTGCCAGCAGCAGAACACGGGCGGACTACGAGCAGTACTTC	CASSRTRADYEQYF
-	TRBV29-1	TRBJ2-7	-	TGCAGCGTTAGGCACTCCTACGAGCAGTACTTC	CSVRHSYEQYF
-	TRBV9	TRBJ1-1	TRBD1	TGTGCCAGCAGCGTAGAGGGGGCAGAAGCTTTCTTT	CASSVEGAEAFF
few	TRBV7-2	TRBJ2-3	-	TGTGCCAGCAGCTTATGGAGAGGATACACAGATACGCAGTATTTT	CASSLWRGYTDTQYF
-	TRBV7-2	TRBJ1-6	-	TGTGCCAGCAGCCCCCGGGAGTTTAGCTCCTATAATTCACCCCTCCACTTT	CASSPREFSSYNSPLHF
few	TRBV20-1	TRBJ2-3	-	TGCAGTGTCCCGCAAGATAGCACAGATACGCAGTATTTT	CSVPQDSTDTQYF
-	TRBV20-1	TRBJ2-3	TRBD2	TGCAGTGCTAGAGATTATAGCGGGAGGGCCACAGATACGCAGTATTTT	CSARDYSGRATDTQYF
many	TRBV7-2	TRBJ1-5	-	TGTGCCAGCAGCTTAGTGGGCAGCAATCAGCCCCAGCATTTT	CASSLVGSNQPQHF
many	TRBV7-2	TRBJ2-3	TRBD2	TGTGCCAGCAGCTTAGACGGGGGGAGCACAGATACGCAGTATTTT	CASSLDGGSTDTQYF
-	TRBV19	TRBJ1-5	-	TGTGCCAGTAGTCTCCTTACCCCCACAGATAGCAATCAGCCCCAGCGTTTT	CASSLLTPTDSNQPQRF
-	TRBV28	TRBJ2-1	TRBD2	TGTGCCAGCAGTTTAGTTGGGACTAGCGGGAGAGAGCAGTTCTTC	CASSLVGTSGREQFF
-	TRBV20-1	TRBJ2-5	TRBD2	TGCAGTGCTAGTAAGGCGGGAGAGCCGGGAGTTTACGAGACCCAGTACTTC	CSASKAGEPGVYETQYF
-	TRBV7-9	TRBJ2-4	TRBD1	TGTGCCAGCAGCTTAGGGCCTCAGGGGGATGGAGCCAAAAACATTCAGTACTTC	CASSLGPQGDGAKNIQYF
many	TRBV7-8	TRBJ2-5	TRBD2	TGTGCCAGCAGCTTTCTTGCGGGGGATCAAGAGACCCAGTACTTC	CASSFLAGDQETQYF
few	TRBV20-1	TRBJ2-7	-	TGCAGTGCTAGAGATCGGACAACCTACGAGCAGTACTTC	CSARDRTTYEQYF
-	TRBV6-1	TRBJ2-1	TRBD2	TGTGCCAGCAGTGTCACGGGACTAGCTATCAATGTGCAGTTCTTC	CASSVTGLAINVQFF
-	TRBV30	TRBJ1-2	-	TGTGCCTGGTCCAGGAGCTATGGCTACACCTTC	CAWSRSYGYTF
-	TRBV10-3	TRBJ2-1	-	TGTGCCATCAGTGACCCGGGCGTTGGAGGTGAGCAGTTCTTC	CAISDPGVGGEQFF
-	TRBV6-5	TRBJ2-7	-	TGTGCCAGTGGACAGTCTTTCTACGAGCAGTACTTC	CASGQSFYEQYF
many	TRBV7-6	TRBJ2-1	TRBD1	TGTGCCAGCAGCTTAGGAGGGACAGACTACAATGAGCAGTTCTTC	CASSLGGTDYNEQFF
-	TRBV20-1	TRBJ1-5	-	TGCAGTGCTAGAGAGCCGCAGGGGAGTCAGCCCCAGCATTTT	CSAREPQGSQPQHF
-	TRBV24-1	TRBJ2-1	-	TGTGCCACCTGGGGGGCAGGGGAGCAGTTCTTC	CATWGAGEQFF